Presented here are 16 T cell receptor beta chains from one specimen sequenced in a study of blood T cell repertoires in COVID-19. Some clones are missing from TCRdb's copy, which holds only in-frame ones; the method was immunoSEQ multiplex PCR. This sample has about 410,000 clones; about 91% occur once, and the top ten carry roughly 1.4%. Sequenced input: peripheral blood. The receptors were gathered from a woman aged 40 to 50 with COVID-19, enrolled during active disease.

The chain has TRBV6-5 and TRBJ2-7; D possibly corresponds to TRBD1 (6 bases). V lost 5 bases and J 11 bases, leaving 16 bases between the germline ends. Germline CDR1 and CDR2: MNHEY and SVGAGI. The CDR3 covers 12 residues. CDR3 nucleotides: TGTGCCAGCAGTAACCTGGGACATCTGGAGTACTTC. As protein: CASSNLGHLEYF.

V usage is TRBV28 and J usage is TRBJ2-2; D is unresolved. Germline V gene lookup returns CDR1 MDHEN and CDR2 SYDVKM. The V and J ends lost 8 bases and 6 bases respectively, with 10 bases between them. The length of the CDR3 is 12 residues. As DNA, the CDR3 is TGTGCCAGCGAGTCCCGGGCCGGGGAGCTGTTTTTT. This encodes CASESRAGELFF.

V and J are TRBV3-1 (or the pseudogene TRBV3-2) and TRBJ1-2; tentative D call: TRBD1 (5 bases). The CDR3 runs 13 residues. The V end was cut by 4 bases, the J end by 4 bases, with 10 bases between. Germline CDR1 is LGHDT and CDR2 is YNNKEL (reference sequence). DNA of the CDR3: TGTGCCAGCAGCCCCCGACAGTTCTATGGCTACACCTTC. Its protein is CASSPRQFYGYTF.

The chain joins TRBV29-1 to TRBJ1-1; TRBD1 is a possible D gene (6 bases). This CDR3 has 12 amino acids. CDR1 and CDR2 from the germline V gene are SQVTM and ANQGSEA. As DNA, the CDR3 is TGCAGTACAACAGGGCTTGGCACTGAAGCTTTCTTT. It specifies CSTTGLGTEAFF.

Of note for this clone: Additional DNA sequences in this sample encode the identical CDR3. The chain is built from TRBV9 and TRBJ2-7, with a possible D match to TRBD1 (5 bases). There are 14 residues in the CDR3. The V and J ends lost 0 bases and 1 base respectively, with 8 bases between them. Germline V lookup: CDR1 SGDLS, CDR2 YYNGEE. CDR3 in DNA: TGTGCCAGCAGCGTAGGGGGCAGTTCCTACGAGCAGTACTTC. It codes for CASSVGGSSYEQYF.

This sequence joins TRBV11-3 and TRBJ2-6, with 8 bases lining up with TRBD1. The CDR3 is 17 amino acids. Germline V gene lookup returns CDR1 SGHNT and CDR2 YENEEA. V shed 2 bases and J 2 bases; nucleotides not matched to a gene: 5. CDR3 region: CASSLTPQGAGANVLTF. For the CDR3, the DNA is TGTGCCAGCAGCTTAACCCCACAGGGGGCTGGGGCCAACGTCCTGACTTTC.

The chain joins TRBV5-1 to TRBJ1-1; TRBD1 aligns across 7 bases. The CDR3 has 16 amino acids. Germline V CDR1 and CDR2: SGHRS, YFSETQ. V lost 4 bases, J lost 0 bases, and 9 bases stayed unmatched. CDR3 residues: CASSGTVDLLNTEAFF. Here the CDR3 DNA reads TGCGCCAGCAGCGGGACAGTCGACCTTCTGAACACTGAAGCTTTCTTT.

V gene TRBV30 combines with J gene TRBJ1-6, with 8 bases identical to TRBD1. The CDR3 is made up of 18 amino acids. Germline lookup yields CDR1 GTSNPN and CDR2 SVGIG (reference sequence). Trimming cost V 2 bases and J 2 bases; bases outside gene matches: 11. The CDR3 coding sequence is TGTGCCTGGAGTTTTACCGGCAGGGGGCTAACCTATAATTCACCCCTCCACTTT. It codes for CAWSFTGRGLTYNSPLHF. The variable domain in full, with the rest retrieved from reference TRBV30 and TRBJ1-6, is SQTIHQWPATLVQPVGSPLSLECTVEGTSNPNLYWYRQAAGRGLQLLFYSVGIGQISSEVPQNLSASRPQDRQFILSSKKLLLSDSGFYLCAWSFTGRGLTYNSPLHFGNGTRLTVT.

This clone was counted between two and nine times. The rearrangement uses TRBV6-4 and TRBJ1-2, with 7 bases fitting TRBD1. The length of the CDR3 is 14 residues. Trimming at V came to 2 bases and at J to 8 bases, leaving 8 bases not matched to a gene. The V gene's germline CDR1 is MRHNA and CDR2 SNTAGT. The CDR3 loop is CASSDQGGPGGYTF. The DNA for the CDR3 is TGTGCCAGCAGTGACCAGGGGGGCCCAGGCGGCTACACCTTC.

The V and J genes are TRBV5-4 and TRBJ2-1; no reliable D call. V was cut by 3 bases and J by 8 bases, with 12 bases left in between. This CDR3 spans 13 amino acids. Germline V gene lookup returns CDR1 SGHNT and CDR2 YYREEE (reference sequence). The CDR3 reads CASSSSTLHEQFF. DNA for the CDR3: TGTGCCAGCAGCTCCTCGACATTACATGAGCAGTTCTTC.

The chain uses TRBV27 and TRBJ1-5; TRBD1 matches at 8 bases. Germline V gene lookup returns CDR1 MNHEY and CDR2 SMNVEV (reference sequence). The CDR3 is made up of 16 amino acids. Trimming took 2 bases from V and 1 from J; bases not matched to a gene: 4. The CDR3 is CASSLRTGMSNQPQHF. Written as DNA, the CDR3 is TGTGCCAGCAGTTTAAGGACAGGGATGAGCAATCAGCCCCAGCATTTT.

The chain employs TRBV19 and TRBJ1-5, with D perhaps matching TRBD1 (6 bases). The CDR3 extends over 16 amino acids. In germline, CDR1 is LNHDA, CDR2 SQIVND (reference sequence). V dropped 1 base and J dropped 5 bases, with 15 bases sitting between them. CDR3 in amino acids: CASSIGTGPGHQPQHF. CDR3 nucleotides: TGTGCCAGTAGTATAGGTACAGGGCCGGGACATCAGCCCCAGCATTTT.

V usage is TRBV6-6 and J usage is TRBJ1-1; TRBD1 aligns across 7 bases. The V segment lost 8 bases and the J segment 0 bases; nucleotides outside the gene matches: 9. This CDR3 has 15 amino acids. Germline V gene data show CDR1 as MNHNY and CDR2 as SVGAGI (reference sequence). CDR3 region: CASRDRDTMNTEAFF. The DNA of the CDR3 is TGTGCCAGCCGAGACAGGGATACCATGAACACTGAAGCTTTCTTT.

CDR3 amino acids: CAISDTGSGTNEKLFF. The CDR3 DNA sequence: TGTGCCATCAGTGACACAGGGTCTGGGACTAATGAAAAACTGTTTTTT. The V and J genes are TRBV10-3 and TRBJ1-4; the D gene is possibly TRBD1 (6 bases). Germline V gene data show CDR1 as ENHRY and CDR2 as SYGVKD. CDR3 length: 16 residues. Trimming pared 3 bases from V and 2 bases from J, leaving 13 bases between.

This chain connects TRBV11-2 to TRBJ1-6, with a tentative D call TRBD1 (6 bases). This CDR3 contains 15 residues. Germline lookup yields CDR1 SGHAT and CDR2 FQNNGV. The V end lost 5 bases, the J end lost 9 bases, and 17 bases lay between the germline ends. CDR3 residues: CASSPREGVSSPLHF. As DNA, the CDR3 is TGTGCCAGCAGCCCCCGGGAGGGGGTAAGTTCACCCCTCCACTTT.

This clone was recorded once. The genes are TRBV27 and TRBJ2-1; D remains ambiguous. Germline CDR1 and CDR2: MNHEY and SMNVEV (reference sequence). V was trimmed by 5 bases and J by 0 bases, leaving 11 bases between them. The CDR3 covers 15 residues. CDR3 protein: CASSALLSSYNEQFF. The DNA for the CDR3 is TGTGCCAGCAGTGCCCTCCTGAGCTCCTACAATGAGCAGTTCTTC.